Each of the 22 T cell receptor beta chains below was sequenced from the same sample in a study of response to subunit inactivated influenza vaccine. TCRdb reanalysed the RT-PCR reads using MiXCR and keeps one entry per CDR3 protein. Of 450,000 to 600,000 distinct CDR3 sequences detected, 6.5% to 8% appear once; the ten largest clones hold 10% to 15%. The sample in question was PBMCs from blood, obtained approximately 25 months after vaccination. These receptors originate from a man aged 50-75 years who received an inactivated influenza vaccine.

The rearrangement joins TRBV20-1 to TRBJ2-3, with 9 bases aligning to TRBD2. Germline V gene sequence: CDR1 DFQATT, CDR2 SNEGSKA (reference sequence). V shed 2 bases and J 6 bases; nucleotides not matched to a gene: 3. This CDR3 is built from 13 residues. CDR3 in DNA: TGCAGTGCTAGAATAGCGGGAGTGGATACGCAGTATTTT. It yields the protein CSARIAGVDTQYF.

This clonotype appeared a few times. The chain recombines TRBV6-1 with TRBJ2-1; D gene ambiguous. This CDR3 spans 17 amino acids. Germline CDR1 is MNHNS and CDR2 is SASEGT. V lost 3 bases to trimming and J lost 2 bases, with 17 bases between them. CDR3 sequence: CASSDSVTNPPYNEQFF. CDR3 sequence (DNA): TGTGCCAGCAGTGACAGTGTCACAAACCCTCCCTACAATGAGCAGTTCTTC.

The J gene is TRBJ2-1, the V gene TRBV20-1, with a possible D match to TRBD2 (5 bases). From germline, CDR1 is DFQATT and CDR2 SNEGSKA (reference sequence). V gave up 1 base and J gave up 2 bases, with 9 bases separating them. This CDR3 region has 14 residues. The CDR3 protein is CSARGGLTYNEQFF. The CDR3 coding sequence is TGCAGTGCTAGAGGAGGGCTAACCTACAATGAGCAGTTCTTC.

The chain carries TRBV12-3 or TRBV12-4 and TRBJ2-3; D unresolved. This CDR3 has 12 residues. V lost 5 bases, J lost 7 bases, and 10 bases lay in between. The CDR3 protein is CASSRGVNTQYF. CDR3 in DNA: TGTGCCAGCAGTCGTGGGGTAAATACGCAGTATTTT.

At least ten counts were recorded for this clonotype. This chain links TRBV27 with TRBJ1-1; possibly TRBD1 for D (6 bases). This CDR3 comprises 12 residues. Germline V gene lookup returns CDR1 MNHEY and CDR2 SMNVEV (reference sequence). V was clipped by 3 bases and J by 10 bases, with 12 bases between them. CDR3 in DNA: TGTGCCAGCAGTTTTCCGACAGGTCCAGCTTTCTTT. Amino acid sequence: CASSFPTGPAFF.

This chain joins TRBV6-5 and TRBJ1-4; D not resolved. From germline, CDR1 is MNHEY and CDR2 SVGAGI. The CDR3 covers 12 residues. Trimming stripped 5 bases from V and 11 bases from J, with 12 bases between. CDR3 in amino acids: CASSQIGDKLFF. The DNA of the CDR3 is TGTGCCAGCAGTCAAATTGGTGATAAACTGTTTTTT.

The rearrangement joins TRBV7-3 to TRBJ1-1, with 7 bases aligning to TRBD1. Germline CDR1 is SGHTA and CDR2 is FQGTGA. The CDR3 runs to 16 residues. J was trimmed by 0 bases and V by 5 bases; bases with no gene match: 9. DNA of the CDR3: TGTGCCAGCAGCCGGAGAGGGGGCCTCATGAACACTGAAGCTTTCTTT. It yields the protein CASSRRGGLMNTEAFF. Based on the CDR3 plus reference TRBV7-3 and TRBJ1-1, the full variable domain is GAGVSQTPSNKVTEKGKYVELRCDPISGHTALYWYRQSLGQGPEFLIYFQGTGAADDSGLPNDRFFAVRPEGSVSTLKIQRTERGDSAVYLCASSRRGGLMNTEAFFGQGTRLTVV.

Here the CDR3 reads CASRLAGETYNEQFF. The CDR3 nucleotides read TGTGCCAGCAGATTAGCGGGGGAGACCTACAATGAGCAGTTCTTC. The chain joins TRBV4-2 to TRBJ2-1; 9 bases fit TRBD2. This CDR3 region has 15 residues. Germline V gives CDR1 LGHNA, CDR2 YNFKEQ. V shed 6 bases, J shed 2 bases, and the junction held 5 bases outside the gene matches.

This clonotype was counted ten times or more. In DNA, the CDR3 is TGTGCCAGCAGTGGGGCAGGGGAAGAGACCCAGTACTTC. This gives the protein CASSGAGEETQYF. V and J are TRBV2 and TRBJ2-5; D may be TRBD1 (6 bases). V was cut by 4 bases and J by 3 bases, with 9 bases left in between. The CDR3 runs 13 residues. Germline V gene lookup returns CDR1 SNHLY and CDR2 FYNNEI.

The table lists this clonotype with many counts. This sequence joins TRBV27 and TRBJ2-3; D may be TRBD1 (6 bases). Germline CDR1 MNHEY, CDR2 SMNVEV (reference sequence). This CDR3 region has 16 residues. V dropped 5 bases and J dropped 0 bases, with 15 bases sitting between them. CDR3 protein: CASSNLGQFSTDTQYF. DNA of the CDR3: TGTGCCAGCAGTAACCTTGGACAGTTTAGCACAGATACGCAGTATTTT.

This clonotype was picked up a small number of times. V and J are TRBV20-1 and TRBJ2-7; D is perhaps TRBD2 (7 bases). Germline V gene sequence: CDR1 DFQATT, CDR2 SNEGSKA (reference sequence). The CDR3 consists of 14 residues. V dropped 5 bases and J dropped 0 bases, with 14 bases sitting between them. In DNA, the CDR3 is TGCAGTGCTGGGGGGGGCGGGAGCTCCTACGAGCAGTACTTC. This sequence encodes CSAGGGGSSYEQYF.

This clonotype was observed a few times. The chain uses TRBV18 and TRBJ1-6; D unresolved. Per germline, CDR1 KGHSH and CDR2 LQKENI. V lost 3 bases to trimming and J lost 0 bases, with 6 bases between them. CDR3 length: 15 amino acids. The CDR3 bases are TGTGCCAGCTCACCCAAGAGCTCCTATAATTCACCCCTCCACTTT. Translated: CASSPKSSYNSPLHF.

The chain recombines TRBV7-2 with TRBJ2-5; either TRBD1 or TRBD2 may fit D (5 bases each). The germline gives CDR1 SGHTA, CDR2 FQGNSA. V gave up 2 bases and J gave up 5 bases, with 9 bases separating them. The CDR3 totals 13 residues. The DNA of the CDR3 is TGTGCCAGCAGCTTATGGGGGATCGAGACCCAGTACTTC. Its protein product is CASSLWGIETQYF.

There are a few counts of this clonotype. The chain couples TRBV20-1 to TRBJ1-5, with 11 bases lining up with TRBD1. Germline CDR1 DFQATT, CDR2 SNEGSKA (reference sequence). The V and J ends lost 0 bases and 6 bases, in that order; junction bases with no gene match: 1. This CDR3 region has 14 residues. CDR3 sequence (DNA): TGCAGTGCTAGAGAAGGGACAGGGGGTCAGCCCCAGCATTTT. Its translation is CSAREGTGGQPQHF.

The table lists this clonotype with many counts. V and J are TRBV4-2 and TRBJ2-7, with 10 bases that match TRBD2. Unmatched junction bases numbered 4, after V lost 3 bases and J lost 5 bases. Germline loops: CDR1 LGHNA, CDR2 YNFKEQ. The CDR3 sequence is 14 residues long. CDR3 protein: CASSHSGGAHEQYF. The CDR3, as DNA: TGTGCCAGCAGCCACAGCGGGGGGGCCCACGAGCAGTACTTC.

This clonotype was seen at least ten times. CDR3 sequence: CSVVKDLAGELFF. The CDR3 bases are TGCAGCGTTGTGAAGGATCTGGCCGGGGAGCTGTTTTTT. The genes are TRBV29-1 and TRBJ2-2; unclear D gene. Between the trimmed V and J ends, which lost 4 bases and 6 bases, there was a span of 12 bases. CDR3 size: 13 residues. Germline-derived CDR1 and CDR2 are SQVTM and ANQGSEA.

This clonotype was detected many times. The V call is TRBV27, the J call TRBJ2-5, with no clear D. This CDR3 spans 13 amino acids. Germline CDR1 MNHEY, CDR2 SMNVEV (reference sequence). V was pared by 0 bases and J by 0 bases, with 2 bases between. Here the CDR3 DNA reads TGTGCCAGCAGTTTATCTTACCAAGAGACCCAGTACTTC. It specifies CASSLSYQETQYF.

This clonotype was detected only a few times. This chain uses TRBV5-5 with TRBJ2-3, with 11 bases that match TRBD2. V trimming: 0 bases; J trimming: 6 bases; junction bases outside the gene matches: 6. This CDR3 region has 16 residues. CDR1 is SGHKS and CDR2 is YYEKEE in the germline V gene (reference sequence). The CDR3 loop reads CASSLATSGAWDTQYF. The CDR3 bases are TGTGCCAGCAGCTTGGCGACTAGCGGGGCTTGGGATACGCAGTATTTT.

The CDR3 protein is CASSLPSGFSGNTIYF. The CDR3, as DNA: TGTGCCAGCAGCTTACCGTCGGGATTCTCTGGAAACACCATATATTTT. The chain recombines TRBV7-2 with TRBJ1-3; D not certain. This CDR3 comprises 16 residues. Trimming took off 2 bases at V and 0 bases at J, with 11 bases between the two ends. Germline assignment: CDR1 SGHTA and CDR2 FQGNSA.

The J gene is TRBJ2-1, the V gene TRBV20-1, with 10 bases fitting TRBD2. Trimming cost V 6 bases and J 6 bases; bases outside gene matches: 8. CDR3 length equals 14 residues. The germline gives CDR1 DFQATT, CDR2 SNEGSKA (reference sequence). The CDR3 sequence is CSARSGGAVNEQFF. The CDR3 DNA reads TGCAGTGCCAGGAGCGGGGGGGCCGTCAATGAGCAGTTCTTC.

Many counts were recorded for this clonotype. CDR3 amino acids: CASSLVRGVYNEQFF. CDR3 sequence (DNA): TGTGCCAGCAGCTTAGTACGGGGGGTCTACAATGAGCAGTTCTTC. The rearrangement uses TRBV7-2 and TRBJ2-1; 7 bases are a match to TRBD2. The CDR3 covers 15 residues. Per germline, CDR1 SGHTA and CDR2 FQGNSA. V was pared by 1 base and J by 3 bases, with 3 bases of the junction left unmatched.

This clonotype occurred many times. This rearrangement joins TRBV15 to TRBJ2-5; D is ambiguous. This CDR3 comprises 14 residues. In germline, CDR1 is LNHNV, CDR2 YYDKDF (reference sequence). V gave up 2 bases and J gave up 0 bases, with 7 bases separating them. The CDR3 loop reads CATSRFQYQETQYF. For the CDR3, the DNA is TGTGCCACCAGCAGATTTCAGTACCAAGAGACCCAGTACTTC.